Below, 15 T cell receptor beta chains from the same sample are listed, as sequenced in a study of OX40 agonist ivuxolimab in advanced cancers. The method was the immunoSEQ multiplex PCR assay. TCRdb provides this immuneACCESS table in a form limited to in-frame rearrangements. Some clones are lacking; in checked studies, under half of them reflect an unresolved V gene, and why the rest are absent is not known. Counted in this sample were over 55,000 clones; approximately 81% of them appeared once. The ten largest clones capture approximately 2% of the sample. This sample comprised CD4+ or CD8+ T cells sorted from blood, obtained in a trial of the OX40 agonist ivuxolimab. The source of these receptors is an adult with an advanced solid tumor such as melanoma, head and neck, liver or kidney cancer.

J is TRBJ1-2 and V is TRBV5-1, with D possibly TRBD1 on 5 matching bases. Between the trimmed V and J ends, which lost 2 bases and 6 bases, there was a span of 20 bases. The germline V gene encodes CDR1 SGHRS and CDR2 YFSETQ. CDR3 length: 16 amino acids. CDR3 bases: TGCGCCAGCAGCTTCGATCTGACAGCCCGGCCGGATGGCTACACCTTC. Translating it yields CASSFDLTARPDGYTF. The complete variable domain, with remaining parts taken from reference TRBV5-1 and TRBJ1-2, reads KAGVTQTPRYLIKTRGQQVTLSCSPISGHRSVSWYQQTPGQGLQFLFEYFSETQRNKGNFPGRFSGRQFSNSRSEMNVSTLELGDSALYLCASSFDLTARPDGYTFGSGTRLTVV.

This sequence joins TRBV11-1 and TRBJ2-7; tentative D call: TRBD2 (5 bases). CDR1 and CDR2 from the germline V gene are SGHAT and FQDESV (reference sequence). V lost 3 bases and J 2 bases, leaving 11 bases between the germline ends. The CDR3 has 14 amino acids. The CDR3 DNA is TGTGCCAGCAGCTTTAGTGGGAGCACCTACGAGCAGTACTTC. The encoded protein is CASSFSGSTYEQYF. Supplemented by reference TRBV11-1 and TRBJ2-7, the full variable domain reads EAEVAQSPRYKITEKSQAVAFWCDPISGHATLYWYRQILGQGPELLVQFQDESVVDDSQLPKDRFSAERLKGVDSTLKIQPAELGDSAMYLCASSFSGSTYEQYFGPGTRLTVT.

This rearrangement joins TRBV5-1 to TRBJ2-1, with 11 nucleotides matching TRBD2. V shed 2 bases, J shed 6 bases, and the junction held 1 base outside the gene matches. CDR1 and CDR2 (germline): SGHRS, YFSETQ. The CDR3 sequence is 14 residues long. CDR3 sequence reads: CASSLGTSGNEQFF. For the CDR3, the DNA is TGCGCCAGCAGCTTAGGGACTAGCGGCAATGAGCAGTTCTTC.

V gene TRBV7-8 combines with J gene TRBJ2-4, with a tentative D call TRBD2 (6 bases). V lost 1 base to trimming and J lost 7 bases, with 17 bases between them. Germline V gene sequence: CDR1 SGHVS, CDR2 FQNEAQ. The CDR3 extends over 16 amino acids. The CDR3 reads CASSLGLGSGRNIQYF. In DNA form, the CDR3 reads TGTGCCAGCAGCTTAGGGCTCGGTAGCGGTCGGAACATTCAGTACTTC.

The CDR3: CASKKFQGGYGYTF. Written as DNA, the CDR3 is TGTGCCAGCAAAAAATTTCAGGGAGGCTATGGCTACACCTTC. The chain carries TRBV6-5 and TRBJ1-2; a possible D gene is TRBD1 (5 bases). The CDR3 totals 14 residues. The ends were cut back, 7 bases at V and 4 bases at J, with 16 bases in the middle. CDR1 and CDR2 from the germline V gene are MNHEY and SVGAGI.

The CDR3 loop is CASGLVLPGRIYEKLFF. Here the CDR3 DNA reads TGTGCTAGTGGTTTGGTACTTCCGGGACGGATCTATGAAAAACTGTTTTTT. The V and J genes are TRBV12-5 and TRBJ1-4; possibly TRBD1 for D (5 bases). Trimming removed 0 bases from V and 6 bases from J, with 17 bases in between. Germline V lookup: CDR1 LGHNT, CDR2 FRNRAP. This CDR3 has 17 residues.

The chain combines TRBV4-2 with TRBJ2-7; D unresolved. Between the trimmed V and J ends, which lost 5 bases and 3 bases, there was a span of 17 bases. Germline CDR1 and CDR2: LGHNA and YNFKEQ. The CDR3 contains 15 residues. The CDR3 nucleotides are TGTGCCAGCAGCTTGGTCGGAAACCTTGGCTACGAGCAGTACTTC. Protein sequence: CASSLVGNLGYEQYF.

V gene TRBV7-2 combines with J gene TRBJ2-7; possibly TRBD2 for D (6 bases). The CDR3 has 14 amino acids. CDR1 and CDR2 (germline): SGHTA, FQGNSA. Trimming shortened V by 1 base and J by 3 bases, and 10 bases separated the two germline ends. Here the CDR3 DNA reads TGTGCCAGCAGCTTAGAAGGGAGGAACTACGAGCAGTACTTC. This encodes CASSLEGRNYEQYF.

This chain uses TRBV5-4 with TRBJ1-4; maybe TRBD1 (5 bases). The CDR3 has 15 residues. Germline V lookup: CDR1 SGHNT, CDR2 YYREEE (reference sequence). The V end was cut by 0 bases, the J end by 8 bases, with 14 bases between. The CDR3 sequence: CASSLGGLLEEKLFF. CDR3 in DNA: TGTGCCAGCAGCTTGGGGGGACTTTTGGAGGAAAAACTGTTTTTT.

This clone was counted a few times. CDR3 protein: CASSADTSSYNEQFF. As DNA, the CDR3 is TGCGCCAGCAGCGCGGACACGAGCTCCTACAATGAGCAGTTCTTC. The rearrangement links TRBV5-1 to TRBJ2-1; TRBD1 might be the D (5 bases). Trimming cost V 4 bases and J 0 bases, with 11 bases left between them. CDR3 size: 15 residues. In germline, CDR1 is SGHRS, CDR2 YFSETQ. Combining the CDR3 with reference TRBV5-1 and TRBJ2-1 gives the whole variable domain KAGVTQTPRYLIKTRGQQVTLSCSPISGHRSVSWYQQTPGQGLQFLFEYFSETQRNKGNFPGRFSGRQFSNSRSEMNVSTLELGDSALYLCASSADTSSYNEQFFGPGTRLTVL.

V is TRBV28 and J is TRBJ2-7, with 10 bases that match TRBD1. Looked up from germline, CDR1 is MDHEN and CDR2 is SYDVKM. The CDR3 has 13 amino acids. CDR3 protein: CASSLSGQGSSNV. CDR3 DNA sequence: TGTGCCAGCAGCTTATCGGGACAGGGGTCTTCGAACGTC.

V usage is TRBV11-2 and J usage is TRBJ2-2; D remains unclear. V was cut by 4 bases and J by 7 bases, with 10 bases left in between. CDR1 and CDR2 (germline): SGHAT, FQNNGV. The CDR3 is 13 amino acids. For the CDR3, the DNA is TGTGCCAGCAGCTCCCGCCGATTCGGGGAGCTGTTTTTT. Protein product: CASSSRRFGELFF.

This clone showed up just a few times. This chain links TRBV7-3 with TRBJ2-1, with 8 bases aligning to TRBD1. The CDR3 covers 14 residues. The V gene's germline CDR1 is SGHTA and CDR2 FQGTGA. The V and J ends lost 5 bases and 6 bases, in that order; junction bases with no gene match: 6. CDR3 region: CASSSMGQANEQFF. CDR3 bases: TGTGCCAGCAGCAGCATGGGACAGGCCAATGAGCAGTTCTTC. Full variable domain (missing parts from reference TRBV7-3 and TRBJ2-1): GAGVSQTPSNKVTEKGKYVELRCDPISGHTALYWYRQSLGQGPEFLIYFQGTGAADDSGLPNDRFFAVRPEGSVSTLKIQRTERGDSAVYLCASSSMGQANEQFFGPGTRLTVL.

The rearrangement uses TRBV11-3 and TRBJ2-3; 7 bases line up with TRBD2. CDR3 length: 15 residues. In germline, CDR1 is SGHNT, CDR2 YENEEA. J gave up 3 bases and V 2 bases, and 5 bases lay outside the gene matches. CDR3 bases: TGTGCCAGCAGCTTAAGGTCGGGACTAACAGATACGCAGTATTTT. Its translation: CASSLRSGLTDTQYF. Filled out from reference TRBV11-3 and TRBJ2-3, the complete variable domain reads EAGVVQSPRYKIIEKKQPVAFWCNPISGHNTLYWYLQNLGQGPELLIRYENEEAVDDSQLPKDRFSAERLKGVDSTLKIQPAELGDSAVYLCASSLRSGLTDTQYFGPGTRLTVL.

This clone appeared a few times. The rearrangement joins TRBV6-5 to TRBJ1-2; TRBD1 aligns across 7 bases. The CDR3 sequence is 16 residues long. J was trimmed by 4 bases and V by 0 bases; bases with no gene match: 8. The V gene's germline CDR1 is MNHEY and CDR2 SVGAGI. The CDR3 sequence: CASSYSNRGLLYGYTF. As DNA, the CDR3 is TGTGCCAGCAGTTACTCGAACAGGGGCCTACTCTATGGCTACACCTTC.